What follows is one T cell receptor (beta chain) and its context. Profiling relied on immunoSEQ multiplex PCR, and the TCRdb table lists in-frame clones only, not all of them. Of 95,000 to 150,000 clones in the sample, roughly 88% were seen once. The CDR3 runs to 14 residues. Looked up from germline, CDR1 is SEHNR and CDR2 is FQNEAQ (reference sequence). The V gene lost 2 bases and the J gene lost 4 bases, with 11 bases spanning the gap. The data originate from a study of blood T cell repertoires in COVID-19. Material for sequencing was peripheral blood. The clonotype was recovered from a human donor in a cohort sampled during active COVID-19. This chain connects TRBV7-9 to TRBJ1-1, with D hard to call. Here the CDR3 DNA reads TGTGCCAGCAGCTTATTAGGAGGCGGCACTGAAGCTTTCTTT. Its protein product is CASSLLGGGTEAFF. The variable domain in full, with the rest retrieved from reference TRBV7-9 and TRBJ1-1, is DTGVSQNPRHKITKRGQNVTFRCDPISEHNRLYWYRQTLGQGPEFLTYFQNEAQLEKSRLLSDRFSAERPKGSFSTLEIQRTEQGDSAMYLCASSLLGGGTEAFFGQGTRLTVV.